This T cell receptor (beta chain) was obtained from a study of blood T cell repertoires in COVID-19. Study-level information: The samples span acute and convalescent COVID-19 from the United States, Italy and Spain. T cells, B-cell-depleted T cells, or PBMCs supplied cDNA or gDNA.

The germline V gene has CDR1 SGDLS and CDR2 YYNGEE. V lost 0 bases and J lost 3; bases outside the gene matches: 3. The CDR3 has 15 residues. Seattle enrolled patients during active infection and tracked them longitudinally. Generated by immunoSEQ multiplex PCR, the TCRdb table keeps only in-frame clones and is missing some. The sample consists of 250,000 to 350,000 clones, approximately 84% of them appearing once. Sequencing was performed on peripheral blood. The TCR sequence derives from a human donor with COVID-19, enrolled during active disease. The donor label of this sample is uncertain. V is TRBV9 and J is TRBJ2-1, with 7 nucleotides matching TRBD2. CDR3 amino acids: CASSVGLAVYNEQFF. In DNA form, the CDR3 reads TGTGCCAGCAGCGTAGGTCTAGCGGTCTACAATGAGCAGTTCTTC.